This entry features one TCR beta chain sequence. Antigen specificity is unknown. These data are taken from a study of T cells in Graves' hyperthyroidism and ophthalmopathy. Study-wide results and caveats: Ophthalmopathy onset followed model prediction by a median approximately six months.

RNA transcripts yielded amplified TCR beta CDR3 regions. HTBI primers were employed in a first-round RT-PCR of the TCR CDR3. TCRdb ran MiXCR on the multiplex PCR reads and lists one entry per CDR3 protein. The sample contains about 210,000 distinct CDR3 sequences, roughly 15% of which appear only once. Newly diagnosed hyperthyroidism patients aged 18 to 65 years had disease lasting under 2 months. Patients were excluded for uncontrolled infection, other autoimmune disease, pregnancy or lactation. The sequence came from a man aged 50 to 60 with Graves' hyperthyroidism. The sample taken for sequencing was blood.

The CDR3 DNA is TGTGCCAGCAGCTCACCACAGGGGTCCCAGTACACCGGGGAGCTGTTTTTT. The encoded protein is CASSSPQGSQYTGELFF. The genes are TRBV7-9 and TRBJ2-2; 7 nucleotides line up with TRBD1. Trimming at V came to 4 bases and at J to 3 bases, leaving 11 bases not matched to a gene. Germline CDR1 reads SEHNR; CDR2 reads FQNEAQ (reference sequence). The CDR3 is 17 amino acids.